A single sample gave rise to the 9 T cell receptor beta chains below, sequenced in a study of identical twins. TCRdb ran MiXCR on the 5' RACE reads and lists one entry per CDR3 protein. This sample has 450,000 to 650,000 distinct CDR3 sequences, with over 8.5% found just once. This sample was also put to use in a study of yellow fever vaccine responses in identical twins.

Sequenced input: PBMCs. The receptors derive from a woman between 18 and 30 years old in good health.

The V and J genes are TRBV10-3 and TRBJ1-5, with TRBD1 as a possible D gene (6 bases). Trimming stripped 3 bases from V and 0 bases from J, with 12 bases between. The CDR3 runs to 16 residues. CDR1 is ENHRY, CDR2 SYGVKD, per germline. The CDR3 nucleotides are TGTGCCATCAGTGACCAACAGGGCTATAGCAATCAGCCCCAGCATTTT. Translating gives CAISDQQGYSNQPQHF.

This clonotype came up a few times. The CDR3 sequence: CASTPGGGRAKNIQYF. The DNA for the CDR3 is TGTGCCAGCACCCCGGGAGGGGGCAGAGCCAAAAACATTCAGTACTTC. The V gene is TRBV12-3 or TRBV12-4, the J gene TRBJ2-4, with D maybe TRBD2 (8 bases). The CDR3 length is 16 residues. V lost 7 bases, J lost 0 bases, and 16 bases lay in between.

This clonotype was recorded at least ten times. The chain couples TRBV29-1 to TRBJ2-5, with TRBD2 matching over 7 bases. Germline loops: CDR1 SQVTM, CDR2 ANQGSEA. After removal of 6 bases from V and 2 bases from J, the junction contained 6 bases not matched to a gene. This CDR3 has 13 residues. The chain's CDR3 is CSVVLAVQETQYF. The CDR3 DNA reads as TGCAGCGTGGTGCTAGCGGTTCAAGAGACCCAGTACTTC. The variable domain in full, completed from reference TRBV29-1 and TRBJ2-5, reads SAVISQKPSRDICQRGTSLTIQCQVDSQVTMMFWYRQQPGQSLTLIATANQGSEATYESGFVIDKFPISRPNLTFSTLTVSNMSPEDSSIYLCSVVLAVQETQYFGPGTRLLVL.

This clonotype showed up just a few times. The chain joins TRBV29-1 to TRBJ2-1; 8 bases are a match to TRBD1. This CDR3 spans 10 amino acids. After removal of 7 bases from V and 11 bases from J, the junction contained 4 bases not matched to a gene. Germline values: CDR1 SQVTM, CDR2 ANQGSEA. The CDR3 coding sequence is TGCAGCGCAGGGACAGGAAAGCAGTTCTTC. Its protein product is CSAGTGKQFF.

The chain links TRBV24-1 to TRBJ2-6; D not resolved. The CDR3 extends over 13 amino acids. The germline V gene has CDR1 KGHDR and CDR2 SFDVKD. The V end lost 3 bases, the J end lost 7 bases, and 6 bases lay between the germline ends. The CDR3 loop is CATSDGRANVLTF. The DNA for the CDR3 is TGTGCCACCAGTGATGGGCGAGCCAACGTCCTGACTTTC.

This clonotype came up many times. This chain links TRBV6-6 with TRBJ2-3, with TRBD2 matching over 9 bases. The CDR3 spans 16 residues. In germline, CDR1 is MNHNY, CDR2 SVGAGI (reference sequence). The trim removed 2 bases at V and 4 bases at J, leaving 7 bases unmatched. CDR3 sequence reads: CASSYTGTSLADTQYF. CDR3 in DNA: TGTGCCAGCAGTTACACCGGGACTAGCCTCGCAGATACGCAGTATTTT.

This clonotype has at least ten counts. Here the CDR3 reads CASSETPDTGELFF. As DNA, the CDR3 is TGTGCCAGCAGTGAGACTCCCGACACCGGGGAGCTGTTTTTT. The rearrangement joins TRBV6-1 to TRBJ2-2, with D unresolved. Germline CDR1 is MNHNS and CDR2 is SASEGT. Trimming stripped 3 bases from V and 3 bases from J, with 8 bases between. The CDR3 totals 14 residues.

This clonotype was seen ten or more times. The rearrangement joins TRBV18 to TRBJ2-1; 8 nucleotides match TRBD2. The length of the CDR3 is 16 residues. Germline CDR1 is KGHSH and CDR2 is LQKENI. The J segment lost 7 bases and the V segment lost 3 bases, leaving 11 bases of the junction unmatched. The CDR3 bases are TGTGCCAGCTCACCTATTACTAGCGGAACTTTGAATGAGCAGTTCTTC. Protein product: CASSPITSGTLNEQFF.

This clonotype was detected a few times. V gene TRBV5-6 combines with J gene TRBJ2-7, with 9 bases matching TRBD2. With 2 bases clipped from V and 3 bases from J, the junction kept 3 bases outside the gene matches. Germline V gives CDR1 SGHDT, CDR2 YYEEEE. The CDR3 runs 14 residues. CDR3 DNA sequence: TGTGCCAGCAGCTTATTAGCGGGAGTCTACGAGCAGTACTTC. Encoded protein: CASSLLAGVYEQYF.